The 10 T cell receptor beta chains below were found in one sample sequenced in a study of Ad26.COV2.S vaccination and SARS-CoV-2 variants. Indicated treatment: 19 received Ad26.COV2.S at low or high dose, single or two shots; five or six received placebo; per-sample allocation not given. Repertoires come from day 63 after the first vaccine or placebo injection. Clones were read by immunoSEQ multiplex PCR, and TCRdb kept only the in-frame ones, dropping some. The profile shows 430,000 or so clones, 80% to 95% of them singletons. The specimen comprised peripheral blood, sampled in a trial of Ad26.COV2.S vaccine versus placebo. Receptors originate from a person aged 18-65 years who received the Ad26.COV2.S COVID-19 vaccine or a placebo.

This clone was observed a few times. At the DNA level, this CDR3 is encoded by other sequences in the same sample as well. The chain is built from TRBV6-2 or TRBV6-3 and TRBJ1-2; D call uncertain. The V gene's germline CDR1 is MNHEY and CDR2 SVGEGT. This CDR3 contains 14 residues. Trimming removed 0 bases at V and 2 bases at J, with 7 bases between. The CDR3 spells CASSYSEGNYGYTF. CDR3 DNA sequence: TGTGCCAGCAGTTACTCCGAAGGGAACTATGGCTACACCTTC.

The rearrangement uses TRBV28 and TRBJ2-7, with 11 bases lining up with TRBD1. The ends lost 6 bases at V and 4 bases at J; junction bases unmatched: 5. In germline, CDR1 is MDHEN, CDR2 SYDVKM. The CDR3 length is 14 residues. The CDR3 reads CASSWTGGAYEQYF. The CDR3 region has the DNA TGTGCCAGCAGCTGGACAGGGGGCGCGTACGAGCAGTACTTC.

This chain uses TRBV5-1 with TRBJ1-2; 7 nucleotides line up with TRBD1. CDR3 length: 17 amino acids. The germline CDR1 and CDR2 sequences are SGHRS and YFSETQ. J gave up 4 bases and V 0 bases, and 12 bases lay outside the gene matches. CDR3 DNA: TGCGCCAGCAGCTTGGTTGTCGACAGGGTCGGCAGCTATGGCTACACCTTC. It codes for CASSLVVDRVGSYGYTF.

This clone was observed a handful of times. The genes are TRBV28 and TRBJ2-3, with D tentatively TRBD2 (5 bases). The V and J ends lost 4 bases and 0 bases respectively, with 23 bases between them. Per germline, CDR1 MDHEN and CDR2 SYDVKM. This CDR3 region has 19 residues. The chain's CDR3 is CASSYVVEGSVASTDTQYF. The CDR3, as DNA: TGTGCCAGCAGTTACGTCGTCGAGGGTAGCGTCGCTAGCACAGATACGCAGTATTTT.

J is TRBJ1-3 and V is TRBV5-1; D is perhaps TRBD1 (5 bases). The CDR3 spans 16 residues. Trimming stripped 1 base from V and 3 bases from J, with 14 bases between. Germline lookup yields CDR1 SGHRS and CDR2 YFSETQ. As DNA, the CDR3 is TGCGCCAGCAGCTTGATGGCTCCGGGGGTTGGAAACACCATATATTTT. This gives the protein CASSLMAPGVGNTIYF.

The V gene is TRBV4-1, the J gene TRBJ1-4; TRBD1 agrees at 7 bases. The germline CDR1 and CDR2 sequences are MGHRA and YSYEKL. The V segment lost 2 bases and the J segment 4 bases; nucleotides outside the gene matches: 10. CDR3 length: 17 residues. The CDR3 loop reads CASSQPIQGRNNEKLFF. The CDR3 nucleotides read TGCGCCAGCAGCCAACCAATACAGGGGCGGAATAATGAAAAACTGTTTTTT.

This sequence joins TRBV5-1 and TRBJ2-7; D is undetermined. CDR3 size: 11 residues. Germline CDR1 and CDR2: SGHRS and YFSETQ. The V gene lost 3 bases and the J gene lost 4 bases, with 5 bases spanning the gap. CDR3 nucleotide sequence: TGCGCCAGCAGCTCCCTATACGAGCAGTACTTC. Translated: CASSSLYEQYF.

As to this clone: One end of the junction does not line up with germline, which may come from a read error. The V call is TRBV4-1, the J call TRBJ1-2, with 7 bases aligning to TRBD1. The CDR3 has 15 amino acids. The germline V gene encodes CDR1 MGHRA and CDR2 YSYEKL. The chain's CDR3 is CASSQGGRENYGYTF. Here the CDR3 DNA reads TGCGCTAGCAGCCAGGGGGGCAGGGAGAACTATGGCTACACCTTC.

The genes are TRBV6-1 and TRBJ2-1, with a tentative D call TRBD2 (5 bases). CDR1 MNHNS and CDR2 SASEGT come from the germline V gene. The CDR3 extends over 15 amino acids. Between the trimmed V and J ends, which lost 3 bases and 1 base, there was a span of 10 bases. The CDR3, as DNA: TGTGCCAGCAGTGACGGGATTGGTTCCTACAATGAGCAGTTCTTC. Protein product: CASSDGIGSYNEQFF.

This chain connects TRBV19 to TRBJ1-5; 7 bases line up with TRBD1. Germline-derived CDR1 and CDR2 are LNHDA and SQIVND (reference sequence). J gave up 6 bases and V 3 bases, and 5 bases lay outside the gene matches. This CDR3 is built from 14 residues. CDR3 bases: TGTGCCAGTAGTATTAACCAGGGGGGTCAGCCCCAGCATTTT. The encoded protein is CASSINQGGQPQHF.